The 22 T cell receptor beta chains below all came from one sample that was sequenced in a study of blood T cell repertoires in COVID-19. Assay used: immunoSEQ multiplex PCR; TCRdb lists only in-frame clones, some missing. The sample contains roughly 220,000 clones, roughly nine tenths of which appear only once. The sequenced sample was peripheral blood. The receptors shown here come from a woman aged 50 to 60 with COVID-19, enrolled during active disease.

This chain uses TRBV5-5 with TRBJ1-2; no definite D call. The CDR3 is 11 amino acids. Germline-derived CDR1 and CDR2 are SGHKS and YYEKEE (reference sequence). Trimming removed 3 bases from V and 7 bases from J, with 7 bases in between. CDR3 in DNA: TGTGCCAGCAGCTCGTATGTTGGCTACACCTTC. It yields the protein CASSSYVGYTF.

The chain has TRBV5-1 and TRBJ1-6; unclear D gene. The CDR3 covers 16 residues. With 3 bases removed from V and 0 bases from J, the gap between germline ends came to 10 bases. Germline values: CDR1 SGHRS, CDR2 YFSETQ. The CDR3 nucleotides are TGCGCCAGCAGCTCCGGCGGGAGCTCCTATAATTCACCCCTCCACTTT. Translated: CASSSGGSSYNSPLHF.

The chain recombines TRBV6-5 with TRBJ1-5; possibly TRBD1 for D (6 bases). Germline lookup yields CDR1 MNHEY and CDR2 SVGAGI. The V end was cut by 6 bases, the J end by 1 base, with 10 bases between. This CDR3 is 14 amino acids long. The CDR3 spells CASSHTGSNQPQHF. CDR3 DNA sequence: TGTGCCAGCAGCCATACAGGGAGCAATCAGCCCCAGCATTTT.

The V gene is TRBV5-1, the J gene TRBJ2-1, with 8 bases matching TRBD1. V dropped 6 bases and J dropped 3; count of bases not matched to a gene: 8. The CDR3 runs 15 residues. Germline V gene lookup returns CDR1 SGHRS and CDR2 YFSETQ. CDR3 nucleotide sequence: TGCGCCAGCAAACAGGGGGACAGGCGCTACAATGAGCAGTTCTTC. It codes for CASKQGDRRYNEQFF.

This sequence joins TRBV19 and TRBJ1-4; 8 nucleotides align to TRBD1. Losses at the gene ends were 8 bases for V and 7 bases for J; bases not matched to a gene: 6. Germline values: CDR1 LNHDA, CDR2 SQIVND (reference sequence). CDR3 length: 13 residues. The CDR3 sequence is CASAGTGGEKLFF. The CDR3 nucleotides read TGTGCCAGTGCCGGGACAGGCGGTGAAAAACTGTTTTTT.

The rearrangement joins TRBV5-1 to TRBJ1-1; D might be TRBD1 (6 bases). Germline V gives CDR1 SGHRS, CDR2 YFSETQ. The CDR3 is made up of 14 amino acids. Trimming removed 4 bases at V and 1 base at J, with 11 bases between. Written as DNA, the CDR3 is TGCGCCAGCAGCCAGACAGGCCCGAACACTGAAGCTTTCTTT. Its translation: CASSQTGPNTEAFF.

The rearrangement joins TRBV7-2 to TRBJ1-4; 7 positions match TRBD1. This CDR3 is built from 16 residues. The germline V gene has CDR1 SGHTA and CDR2 FQGNSA. The J segment lost 8 bases and the V segment lost 4 bases, leaving 13 bases of the junction unmatched. This CDR3 is CASSSIEGRGDEKLFF. CDR3 bases: TGTGCCAGCAGCTCGATTGAGGGCAGGGGGGACGAAAAACTGTTTTTT.

The chain employs TRBV5-6 and TRBJ2-7; D call uncertain. Germline CDR1 and CDR2: SGHDT and YYEEEE. Trimming removed 1 base at V and 3 bases at J, with 5 bases between. The CDR3 contains 12 residues. CDR3 sequence: CASSLYNYEQYV. The CDR3 DNA is TGTGCCAGCAGCTTGTACAACTACGAGCAGTACGTC.

J is TRBJ2-3 and V is TRBV6-5; no reliable D call. The germline V gene has CDR1 MNHEY and CDR2 SVGAGI. The CDR3 spans 13 residues. V lost 6 bases and J 1 base, leaving 8 bases between the germline ends. The CDR3 sequence is CASSLSRTDTQYF. The CDR3 nucleotides read TGTGCCAGCAGCCTTAGCCGCACAGATACGCAGTATTTT.

This chain joins TRBV18 and TRBJ2-1; D unclear. The CDR3 has 13 amino acids. The V gene's germline CDR1 is KGHSH and CDR2 LQKENI. The V end lost 3 bases, the J end lost 5 bases, and 8 bases lay between the germline ends. The CDR3 loop is CASSPSQHNEQFF. In nucleotides, the CDR3 is TGTGCCAGCTCACCTAGTCAACACAATGAGCAGTTCTTC.

Only a few counts were recorded for this clone. The CDR3 bases are TGTGCCAGCAGCTCGGACAGGGACACCTATAATTCACCCCTCCACTTT. This codes for CASSSDRDTYNSPLHF. This chain connects TRBV11-2 to TRBJ1-6; 8 bases map to TRBD1. CDR1 and CDR2 from the germline V gene are SGHAT and FQNNGV. V shed 4 bases, J shed 2 bases, and the junction held 4 bases outside the gene matches. This CDR3 has 16 residues.

The J gene is TRBJ1-2, the V gene TRBV6-5, with D possibly TRBD1 on 6 matching bases. CDR3 size: 12 residues. Trimming cost V 6 bases and J 6 bases, with 11 bases left between them. CDR1 MNHEY and CDR2 SVGAGI come from the germline V gene. CDR3 DNA sequence: TGTGCCAGCAGGTTGGGGGCGGATGGCTACACCTTC. Its protein is CASRLGADGYTF.

The chain employs TRBV2 and TRBJ1-6, with D maybe TRBD1 (5 bases). The CDR3 loop spans 14 amino acids. From germline, CDR1 is SNHLY and CDR2 FYNNEI. V was trimmed by 7 bases and J by 8 bases, leaving 15 bases between them. CDR3 in amino acids: CASNGDRGDSPLHF. DNA for the CDR3: TGTGCCAGCAATGGGGACCGCGGGGATTCACCCCTCCACTTT.

The chain joins TRBV11-3 to TRBJ1-2; a possible D gene is TRBD1 (6 bases). The germline V gene encodes CDR1 SGHNT and CDR2 YENEEA. V gave up 5 bases and J gave up 4 bases, with 17 bases separating them. The CDR3 loop spans 15 amino acids. CDR3 residues: CASSPRPGQFYGYTF. The DNA of the CDR3 is TGTGCCAGCAGCCCCCGTCCCGGACAGTTCTATGGCTACACCTTC. Full variable domain (remainder filled in from reference TRBV11-3 and TRBJ1-2): EAGVVQSPRYKIIEKKQPVAFWCNPISGHNTLYWYLQNLGQGPELLIRYENEEAVDDSQLPKDRFSAERLKGVDSTLKIQPAELGDSAVYLCASSPRPGQFYGYTFGSGTRLTVV.

The rearrangement links TRBV9 to TRBJ1-2; D uncertain. V shed 2 bases and J shed 2 bases, with 7 bases lying between them. Germline V gene lookup returns CDR1 SGDLS and CDR2 YYNGEE. CDR3 size: 13 residues. Written as DNA, the CDR3 is TGTGCCAGCAGCGTTAGAGCGAACTATGGCTACACCTTC. It codes for CASSVRANYGYTF. Complete variable domain (other parts from reference TRBV9 and TRBJ1-2): DSGVTQTPKHLITATGQRVTLRCSPRSGDLSVYWYQQSLDQGLQFLIQYYNGEERAKGNILERFSAQQFPDLHSELNLSSLELGDSALYFCASSVRANYGYTFGSGTRLTVV.

The gene calls are TRBV7-9 and TRBJ2-3, with 7 nucleotides matching TRBD1. The CDR3 spans 15 residues. Germline CDR1 is SEHNR and CDR2 is FQNEAQ (reference sequence). V dropped 4 bases and J dropped 2; count of bases not matched to a gene: 6. The CDR3 nucleotides read TGTGCCAGCAGCTACCGGGACAGAATCACAGATACGCAGTATTTT. Amino acid sequence: CASSYRDRITDTQYF.

The count of this clone is one. This chain links TRBV7-8 with TRBJ2-2; 8 bases match TRBD2. The V gene end was trimmed by 2 bases and the J gene end by 8 bases; junction bases not matched to a gene: 7. The CDR3 runs 15 residues. Germline V gives CDR1 SGHVS, CDR2 FQNEAQ. CDR3 in amino acids: CASSLYGTRNGELFF. The CDR3 region has the DNA TGTGCCAGCAGCTTATATGGGACTAGGAATGGGGAGCTGTTTTTT. The variable domain in full, with the rest retrieved from reference TRBV7-8 and TRBJ2-2, is GAGVSQSPRYKVAKRGQDVALRCDPISGHVSLFWYQQALGQGPEFLTYFQNEAQLDKSGLPSDRFFAERPEGSVSTLKIQRTQQEDSAVYLCASSLYGTRNGELFFGEGSRLTVL.

The CDR3 coding sequence is TGCAGCGTTCCCGGGTCTAACTATGGCTACACCTTC. It encodes CSVPGSNYGYTF. The chain is built from TRBV29-1 and TRBJ1-2; unclear D gene. CDR1 SQVTM and CDR2 ANQGSEA come from the germline V gene. The CDR3 consists of 12 residues. Trimming removed 5 bases from V and 0 bases from J, with 7 bases in between.

The chain carries TRBV27 and TRBJ2-1; 8 bases line up with TRBD2. The CDR3 is 16 residues long. Germline CDR1 MNHEY, CDR2 SMNVEV (reference sequence). The ends lost 2 bases at V and 5 bases at J; junction bases unmatched: 8. This chain's CDR3 is CASSLMAGGHNNEQFF. Written as DNA, the CDR3 is TGTGCCAGCAGTTTAATGGCGGGGGGTCACAACAATGAGCAGTTCTTC.

The V call is TRBV7-7, the J call TRBJ2-2, with a tentative D call TRBD2 (5 bases). In germline, CDR1 is SSHAT, CDR2 FNYEAQ (reference sequence). The germline V and J ends were trimmed by 2 bases and 4 bases, with 14 bases remaining between them. The CDR3 is 16 amino acids. CDR3 in amino acids: CASSLRAAGGTGELFF. CDR3 bases: TGTGCCAGCAGCTTAAGGGCCGCTGGAGGCACCGGGGAGCTGTTTTTT.

In its sample, this clone was seen a few times. The chain carries TRBV7-9 and TRBJ2-2; D is unclear. CDR1 is SEHNR and CDR2 is FQNEAQ in the germline V gene (reference sequence). The CDR3 extends over 14 amino acids. V was shortened by 1 base and J by 3 bases, with 6 bases between the two germline ends. The chain's CDR3 is CASSLDPDTGELFF. The CDR3 bases are TGTGCCAGCAGCTTAGATCCCGACACCGGGGAGCTGTTTTTT.

This clone was observed a single time. Relative to the germline gene, one junction end is altered; a read error may explain this. This chain links TRBV18 with TRBJ2-3; TRBD2 aligns across 10 bases. The length of the CDR3 is 16 residues. Germline V gene lookup returns CDR1 KGHSH and CDR2 LQKENI. The CDR3 nucleotides are TGTGCCAGCTCTCCACGGGGGACTAGCGGCACAGATACGCAGTATTTT. Translation gives CASSPRGTSGTDTQYF.